This T cell receptor (beta chain) was observed in a study of blood T cell repertoires in COVID-19. Across the whole study: Some COVID-19 samples were acute and others convalescent; all came from the United States, Italy and Spain.

Germline lookup yields CDR1 SEHNR and CDR2 FQNEAQ (reference sequence). The CDR3 loop spans 15 amino acids. Losses at the gene ends were 2 bases for V and 5 bases for J; bases not matched to a gene: 5. Assay: immunoSEQ multiplex PCR; the TCRdb copy retains only in-frame clones and omits some. This table holds 80,000 to 90,000 clones, roughly 86% found once. This sequence was found in an elderly woman with acute or convalescent COVID-19. This chain uses TRBV7-9 with TRBJ1-4, with 7 bases identical to TRBD1. Sequenced sample: peripheral blood. CDR3 loop: CASSLPTGLNEKLFF. CDR3 coding DNA: TGTGCCAGCAGCTTACCGACAGGGCTGAATGAAAAACTGTTTTTT.